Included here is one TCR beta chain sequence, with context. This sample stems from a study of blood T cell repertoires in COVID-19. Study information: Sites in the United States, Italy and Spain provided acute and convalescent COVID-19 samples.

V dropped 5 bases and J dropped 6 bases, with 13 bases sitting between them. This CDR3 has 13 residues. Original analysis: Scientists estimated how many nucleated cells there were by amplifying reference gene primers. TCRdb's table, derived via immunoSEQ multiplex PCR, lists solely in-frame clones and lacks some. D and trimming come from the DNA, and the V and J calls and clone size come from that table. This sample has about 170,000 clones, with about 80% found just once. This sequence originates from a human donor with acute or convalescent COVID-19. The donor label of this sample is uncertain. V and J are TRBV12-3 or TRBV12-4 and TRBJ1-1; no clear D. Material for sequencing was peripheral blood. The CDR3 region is CASSPQADAEAFF. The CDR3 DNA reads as TGTGCCAGCAGTCCGCAGGCTGACGCTGAAGCTTTCTTT.